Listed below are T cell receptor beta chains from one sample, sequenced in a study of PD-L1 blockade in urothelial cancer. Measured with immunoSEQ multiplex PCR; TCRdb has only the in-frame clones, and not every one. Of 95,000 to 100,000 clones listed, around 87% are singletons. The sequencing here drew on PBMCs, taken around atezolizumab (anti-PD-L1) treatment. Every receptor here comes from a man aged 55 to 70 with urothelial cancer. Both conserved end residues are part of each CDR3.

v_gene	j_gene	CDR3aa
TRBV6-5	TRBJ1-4	CASSHRGWGEKLFF
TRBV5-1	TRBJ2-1	CASSLIQGAGEQFF
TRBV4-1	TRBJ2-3	CASSQSSGLTDTQYF
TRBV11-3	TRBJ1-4	CASSQQKNEKLFF
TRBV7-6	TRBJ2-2	CASSLISGRATGELFF
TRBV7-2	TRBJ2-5	CASSQTSGRGETQYF
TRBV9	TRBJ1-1	CASSVGSGGGTEAFF
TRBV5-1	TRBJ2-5	CASSVVLAGVEETQYF
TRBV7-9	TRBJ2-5	CASSSGQLYQETQYF
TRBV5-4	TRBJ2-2	CASSSEPGVRGDTGELFF
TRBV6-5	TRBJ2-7	CASSYLSGGEPEQYF
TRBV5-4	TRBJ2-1	CASSFIGGSNEQFF
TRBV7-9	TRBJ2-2	CASIPGQGAIGELFF
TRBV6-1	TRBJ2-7	CASERPPQGTYEQYF
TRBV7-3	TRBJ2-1	CASSLGTSRYEQFF
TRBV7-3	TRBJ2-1	CASSSAAGSSYNEQFF
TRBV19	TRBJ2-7	CASSETSGSSYEQYF
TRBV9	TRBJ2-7	CASSVGARGAYEQYF
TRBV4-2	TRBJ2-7	CASSYRGVEEQYF
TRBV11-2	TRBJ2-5	CASSLAGTGFQETQYF
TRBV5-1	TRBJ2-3	CASSLEPGHNTDTQYF
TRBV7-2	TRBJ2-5	CASTGLNQETQYF
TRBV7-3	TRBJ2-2	CASSFGGTGELFF
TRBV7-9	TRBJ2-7	CASSVSGWGSEQYF
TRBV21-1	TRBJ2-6	CASTPDSGANVLTF
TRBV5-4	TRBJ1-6	CASSQGQLFNSPLHF
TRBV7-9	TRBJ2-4	CASSLAGGETKNIQYF
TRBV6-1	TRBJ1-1	CASKTGTGGQTEAFF
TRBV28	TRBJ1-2	CASNRGNYGYTF
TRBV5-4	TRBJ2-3	CASSSKNRVGDTQYF
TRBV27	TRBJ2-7	CASSLRLGGLEQYF